The 10 T cell receptor beta chains below were found in one sample sequenced in a study of spatial heterogeneity in lung cancer. Whole-study results and caveats: The study found that expanded intratumoral alpha and beta TCR counts tracked tumor mutation counts.

Each CDR3 protein gets one entry after TCRdb re-called the 5' RACE reads with MiXCR. The top ten hold about 4% of the sample, which has 7,000 to 8,000 distinct CDR3 sequences, almost 8.5% seen once. The time point: sample taken at primary tumor resection. No antigens are known for them. The sequences come from lung tumor tissue, collected at surgery. Source of these receptors: a male donor with early-stage non-small cell lung cancer.

This clonotype is judged medium-sized. A library prepared for alpha chains yielded this beta chain as an off-target read; its size is of little meaning. The chain links TRBV20-1 to TRBJ1-6; D perhaps matches TRBD1 (5 bases). This CDR3 contains 12 residues. Looked up from germline, CDR1 is DFQATT and CDR2 is SNEGSKA (reference sequence). V lost 7 bases to trimming and J lost 8 bases, with 12 bases between them. Here the CDR3 reads CSVGRIDSPLHF. The CDR3 nucleotides read TGCAGTGTGGGGCGCATTGATTCACCCCTCCACTTT.

In the case of this clonotype: This beta chain is off target for a library built for alpha chains, so its abundance means little. The chain carries TRBV29-1 and TRBJ1-1; possible D gene TRBD1, 6 bases. This CDR3 region has 12 residues. Trimming took 7 bases from V and 1 from J, leaving 10 bases between them. Germline CDR1 and CDR2: SQVTM and ANQGSEA. CDR3 sequence reads: CSARTANTEAFF. In nucleotides, the CDR3 is TGCAGCGCTCGGACAGCGAACACTGAAGCTTTCTTT.

This clonotype has at least ten counts. Within a library made for alpha chains, this beta chain is off target, and its count is uninformative. The chain employs TRBV7-6 and TRBJ2-7; TRBD2 is a possible D gene (6 bases). This CDR3 is 15 amino acids long. CDR1 and CDR2 from the germline V gene are SGHVS and FNYEAQ. The germline V and J ends were trimmed by 5 bases and 0 bases, with 14 bases remaining between them. The CDR3 DNA reads TGTGCCAGCAGCCTACAAATCGGGAGCTCCTACGAGCAGTACTTC. This encodes CASSLQIGSSYEQYF.

This clonotype was observed many times. Found in a library prepared for alpha chains, this beta chain is an off-target read, and its abundance has little meaning. The chain is built from TRBV4-2 and TRBJ2-5; 9 bases are shared with TRBD1. The trim removed 3 bases at V and 4 bases at J, leaving 12 bases unmatched. Germline V gene data show CDR1 as LGHNA and CDR2 as YNFKEQ. This CDR3 is 17 amino acids long. The DNA for the CDR3 is TGTGCCAGCAGCCAGGACGGACAGGGGTCTTCGATAGAGACCCAGTACTTC. Translation: CASSQDGQGSSIETQYF.

By proportion, this clonotype is medium-sized. As an off-target read in a library built for alpha chains, this beta chain has a frequency of little significance. The rearrangement joins TRBV7-2 to TRBJ2-3; tentative D call: TRBD2 (5 bases). CDR1 and CDR2 from the germline V gene are SGHTA and FQGNSA. The V end was cut by 5 bases, the J end by 1 base, with 10 bases between. This CDR3 contains 14 residues. The CDR3 DNA reads as TGTGCCAGCAGCCCCCGGACTGGCACAGATACGCAGTATTTT. As protein: CASSPRTGTDTQYF.

Points on this clonotype: This beta chain appears as a stray read in a library generated for alpha chains; its size is not informative. The chain has TRBV7-8 and TRBJ1-5; D unresolved. The CDR3 has 14 residues. V lost 8 bases to trimming and J lost 4 bases, with 15 bases between them. CDR1 is SGHVS, CDR2 FQNEAQ, per germline. CDR3 in amino acids: CASRKEGGNQPQHF. As DNA, the CDR3 is TGTGCCAGCCGCAAGGAGGGTGGGAATCAGCCCCAGCATTTT.

The sample holds many counts of this clonotype. This beta chain is a stray sequence in a library constructed for alpha chains; its clone size is not meaningful. The gene calls are TRBV29-1 and TRBJ1-2, with D tentatively TRBD1 (6 bases). Trimming stripped 3 bases from V and 4 bases from J, with 15 bases between. Per the germline V gene, CDR1 is SQVTM and CDR2 is ANQGSEA. The CDR3 contains 14 residues. CDR3: CSVEILKGGYGYTF. DNA for the CDR3: TGCAGCGTTGAGATACTAAAGGGGGGCTATGGCTACACCTTC.

This clonotype came up many times. This beta chain is a stray read from a library made for alpha chains; its abundance is not meaningful. This chain joins TRBV24-1 and TRBJ1-5; 10 bases are a match to TRBD1. The CDR3 runs 21 residues. Germline lookup yields CDR1 KGHDR and CDR2 SFDVKD. V gave up 3 bases and J gave up 2 bases; unmatched junction bases: 18. The CDR3 DNA follows: TGTGCCACCAGTGATCAACTCAACCGGGACAGGGGAAGAAAGGGCAATCAGCCCCAGCATTTT. Protein: CATSDQLNRDRGRKGNQPQHF.

As regards this clonotype: This beta chain is off target for a library built for alpha chains, so its abundance means little. This chain connects TRBV29-1 to TRBJ2-1; D tentatively reads TRBD1 or TRBD2 (6 bases each). The CDR3 length is 16 residues. The V end was cut by 6 bases, the J end by 3 bases, with 21 bases between. In germline, CDR1 is SQVTM, CDR2 ANQGSEA. Here the CDR3 DNA reads TGCAGCGTCCGAAGGGGGGCGAGGACCTTCTACAATGAGCAGTTCTTC. Protein: CSVRRGARTFYNEQFF.

Regarding this clonotype: A library prepared for alpha chains yielded this beta chain as an off-target read; its size is of little meaning. The chain carries TRBV12-3 or TRBV12-4 and TRBJ2-5, with 13 bases matching TRBD2. J was trimmed by 5 bases and V by 6 bases; bases with no gene match: 9. This CDR3 contains 16 residues. CDR3 residues: CASSRLGLAGVETQYF. In DNA form, the CDR3 reads TGTGCCAGCAGCCGCCTTGGACTAGCGGGAGTTGAGACCCAGTACTTC.